The TCR beta chain under discussion was sequenced for a study of shared clonotypes between healthy human individuals. Study at large: Plates per donor: three CD4 naive, three CD4 memory, two CD8 naive, one CD8 memory. Study-level findings and limits: For naive CD4 cells, roughly 4.6% of clonotypes were shared across a few donors.

As regards this clone: What it binds is unknown.

Germline V lookup: CDR1 LGHNA, CDR2 YNFKEQ. V dropped 5 bases and J dropped 3; count of bases not matched to a gene: 3. The CDR3 runs 13 residues. Naive CD8 populations comprised CD45RO-negative cells positively selected for CCR7, excluding terminally differentiated effector memory CD45RA+ cells. The data were produced by immunoSEQ multiplex PCR, yet TCRdb's version contains in-frame clones alone and is incomplete. The sample yields 560,000 or so clones, roughly 96% seen once. The clonotype was recovered from a young woman in good health. The specimen was naive CD8+ T cells sorted from blood. The J gene is TRBJ2-7, the V gene TRBV4-2; TRBD2 matches 8 bases. The CDR3 DNA follows: TGTGCCAGCAGCTCGGGGACTAGCTACGAGCAGTACTTC. Residues: CASSSGTSYEQYF.